This T cell receptor (beta chain) was observed in a study of a mutant IDH1 vaccine in newly diagnosed glioma. Study in general: Treatment recipients were about 60% male and about 40% female, and their mean age was around 40 years. The earlier regimen, radiotherapy, temozolomide, or both, was most often both.

Study-level points and caveats: Overall, 80% to 95% of patients had vaccine-induced immune responses.

TCRdb's table, derived via immunoSEQ multiplex PCR, lists solely in-frame clones and lacks some. The sample yields about 66,000 clones, 80% to 90% seen once. Germline CDR1 and CDR2: LNHDA and SQIVND (reference sequence). Trimming shortened V by 3 bases and J by 7 bases, and 12 bases separated the two germline ends. The CDR3 runs to 14 residues. This clone showed up just once. Its specificity is unknown. Stated time point: baseline, week 1 (first vaccination visit). Treatment noted: pre-vaccination baseline after standard-of-care therapy. This chain connects TRBV19 to TRBJ1-4; D is perhaps TRBD1 (5 bases). The source material was PBMCs, sampled from a glioma patient treated with radiotherapy, temozolomide or both. The clonotype comes from a man in his thirties or forties with glioma. The CDR3 protein is CASSIGGTTEKLFF. The DNA of the CDR3 is TGTGCCAGTAGTATCGGGGGTACGACTGAAAAACTGTTTTTT.